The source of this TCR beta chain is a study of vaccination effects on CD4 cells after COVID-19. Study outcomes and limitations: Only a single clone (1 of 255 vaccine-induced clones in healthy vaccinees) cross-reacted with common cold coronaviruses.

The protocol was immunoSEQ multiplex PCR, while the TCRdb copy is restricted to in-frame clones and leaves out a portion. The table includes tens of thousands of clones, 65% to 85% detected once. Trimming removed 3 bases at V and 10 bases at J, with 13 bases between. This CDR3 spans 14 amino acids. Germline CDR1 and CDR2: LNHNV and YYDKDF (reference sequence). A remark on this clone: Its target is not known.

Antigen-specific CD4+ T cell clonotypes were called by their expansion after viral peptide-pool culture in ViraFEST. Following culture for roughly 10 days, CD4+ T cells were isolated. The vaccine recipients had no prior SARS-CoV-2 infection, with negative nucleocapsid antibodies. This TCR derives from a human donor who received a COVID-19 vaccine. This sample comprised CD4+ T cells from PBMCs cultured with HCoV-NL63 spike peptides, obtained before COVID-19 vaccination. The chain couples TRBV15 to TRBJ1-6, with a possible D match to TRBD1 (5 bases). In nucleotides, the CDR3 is TGTGCCACCAGCAGGCCCCAGGGAGACTCACCCCTCCACTTT. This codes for CATSRPQGDSPLHF.